Sequencing of this T cell receptor (beta chain) was carried out in a study of OX40 agonist ivuxolimab in advanced cancers. Study-level information: Intravenous ivuxolimab was administered to patients every 2 weeks at 0.01 to 10 mg/kg. A mean age of 60 years, range roughly 23 to 85, was recorded, and 82.7% were male.

The method was immunoSEQ multiplex PCR; TCRdb's version includes in-frame clones alone and lacks a portion of them. The data contain tens of thousands of clones, approximately 90% of them singletons. Details on this clone: Its antigen is unknown.

Findings of the study overall: CD8+ T cells averaged more expanded clones than CD4+. CD4+ and CD8+ T cells in blood underwent clonal expansion by week 6 at 0.1 to 3.0 mg/kg.

Per the germline V gene, CDR1 is MNHNY and CDR2 is SVGAGI (reference sequence). This CDR3 region has 13 residues. The germline V and J ends were trimmed by 2 bases and 2 bases, with 7 bases remaining between them. The sequence came from an adult with an advanced solid tumor such as melanoma, head and neck, liver or kidney cancer. The chain recombines TRBV6-6 with TRBJ2-7, with D unresolved. Source: CD4+ or CD8+ T cells sorted from blood, taken in a trial of the OX40 agonist ivuxolimab. The CDR3 DNA sequence: TGTGCCAGCAGTTACGGGGTAACCTACGAGCAGTACTTC. Its protein product is CASSYGVTYEQYF.